A single sample gave rise to the 22 T cell receptor beta chains below, sequenced in a study of PD-1 and CTLA-4 blockade in melanoma. Libraries were prepared by immunoSEQ multiplex PCR; TCRdb keeps only in-frame clonotypes and omits some of them. The data contain almost 30,000 clones, 85% to 90% of them singletons. Source: CD8+ T cells from peripheral blood, taken before anti-PD-1 treatment. The receptors stem from a human donor with melanoma.

V gene TRBV3-1 (or the pseudogene TRBV3-2) combines with J gene TRBJ2-2; D possibly corresponds to TRBD1 (6 bases). Germline lookup yields CDR1 LGHDT and CDR2 YNNKEL (reference sequence). Trimming removed 1 base from V and 2 bases from J, with 8 bases in between. The CDR3 runs to 15 residues. The CDR3 here is CASSQGGGNTGELFF. The CDR3 DNA follows: TGTGCCAGCAGCCAAGGAGGGGGAAACACCGGGGAGCTGTTTTTT.

The chain joins TRBV18 to TRBJ2-7; D unclear. In germline, CDR1 is KGHSH, CDR2 LQKENI. Trimming took 6 bases from V and 5 from J, leaving 14 bases between them. This CDR3 contains 13 residues. Here the CDR3 reads CASSPIPYHEQYF. The CDR3 region has the DNA TGTGCCAGCTCCCCGATACCTTACCACGAGCAGTACTTC.

The chain couples TRBV6-1 to TRBJ2-7; D gene uncertain. Germline lookup yields CDR1 MNHNS and CDR2 SASEGT. The CDR3 covers 15 residues. V shed 0 bases and J shed 2 bases, with 11 bases lying between them. This chain's CDR3 is CASSEALGLAYEQYF. DNA of the CDR3: TGTGCCAGCAGTGAAGCGCTAGGGCTAGCCTACGAGCAGTACTTC.

The V gene is TRBV18, the J gene TRBJ1-4; a weak D match, TRBD1 (5 bases). Germline values: CDR1 KGHSH, CDR2 LQKENI. V gave up 3 bases and J gave up 4 bases, with 12 bases separating them. The CDR3 is 15 amino acids. CDR3 DNA: TGTGCCAGCTCACCTCAAGGGGCAGATAATGAAAAACTGTTTTTT. It yields the protein CASSPQGADNEKLFF.

V gene TRBV12-3 or TRBV12-4 combines with J gene TRBJ1-1; D is unresolved. CDR3 length: 13 amino acids. V shed 3 bases and J shed 3 bases, with 8 bases lying between them. The CDR3: CASSLSGDTEAFF. The CDR3 bases are TGTGCCAGCAGTTTGTCTGGGGACACTGAAGCTTTCTTT.

The chain employs TRBV30 and TRBJ2-2; D uncertain. Trimming shortened V by 0 bases and J by 7 bases, and 15 bases separated the two germline ends. The CDR3 runs 15 residues. CDR1 is GTSNPN and CDR2 is SVGIG in the germline V gene (reference sequence). The chain's CDR3 is CAWSVLNRRIGELFF. DNA for the CDR3: TGTGCCTGGAGTGTATTAAATAGGCGCATCGGGGAGCTGTTTTTT.

This chain joins TRBV24-1 and TRBJ1-1; tentatively, D is TRBD1 (6 bases). The CDR3 runs to 12 residues. V lost 3 bases, J lost 13 bases, and 14 bases lay in between. CDR1 is KGHDR, CDR2 SFDVKD, per germline. CDR3 sequence reads: CATSDPTGLGFF. CDR3 bases: TGTGCCACCAGTGATCCTACAGGGTTGGGTTTCTTT.

The V gene is TRBV18, the J gene TRBJ2-7; D gene unclear. The CDR3 contains 14 residues. V lost 2 bases, J lost 2 bases, and 10 bases lay in between. Germline loops: CDR1 KGHSH, CDR2 LQKENI. CDR3 bases: TGTGCCAGCTCACCAGAGAGGCCAACCTACGAGCAGTACTTC. Translated, it gives CASSPERPTYEQYF. Full variable domain (remainder filled in from reference TRBV18 and TRBJ2-7): NAGVMQNPRHLVRRRGQEARLRCSPMKGHSHVYWYRQLPEEGLKFMVYLQKENIIDESGMPKERFSAEFPKEGPSILRIQQVVRGDSAAYFCASSPERPTYEQYFGPGTRLTVT.

This rearrangement joins TRBV7-8 to TRBJ2-5; a weak D match, TRBD1 (6 bases). Germline CDR1 reads SGHVS; CDR2 reads FQNEAQ. CDR3 length equals 13 residues. Trimming removed 5 bases from V and 4 bases from J, with 11 bases in between. The CDR3, as DNA: TGTGCCAGCAGCCCCCGAGGGGGAGAGACCCAGTACTTC. It is translated as CASSPRGGETQYF. The variable domain in full, completed from reference TRBV7-8 and TRBJ2-5, reads GAGVSQSPRYKVAKRGQDVALRCDPISGHVSLFWYQQALGQGPEFLTYFQNEAQLDKSGLPSDRFFAERPEGSVSTLKIQRTQQEDSAVYLCASSPRGGETQYFGPGTRLLVL.

This clone was detected only once. J is TRBJ2-7 and V is TRBV9, with 7 bases identical to TRBD1. This CDR3 is built from 14 residues. From germline, CDR1 is SGDLS and CDR2 YYNGEE. Germline trimming cut 0 bases from V and 2 bases from J; bases unmatched to any gene: 2. The CDR3 spells CASSVEGTAYEQYF. For the CDR3, the DNA is TGTGCCAGCAGCGTAGAGGGGACAGCCTACGAGCAGTACTTC.

CDR3 in DNA: TGTGCCAGCAGTGCTCGGGACAGTCTGGGGGGTGAGCAGTTCTTC. As protein: CASSARDSLGGEQFF. J is TRBJ2-1 and V is TRBV27; TRBD1 is a possible D gene (7 bases). Trimming stripped 5 bases from V and 9 bases from J, with 20 bases between. There are 15 residues in the CDR3. Germline V gene data show CDR1 as MNHEY and CDR2 as SMNVEV (reference sequence).

The chain recombines TRBV21-1 with TRBJ2-3; TRBD2, the D gene given by the table, was not confirmed from the DNA. TRBV21-1 is assigned pseudogene status. This CDR3 is 17 amino acids long. CDR3 coding DNA: TGTGCCAGCAGCACACAGCCTAGCGGGGGCTGCACAGATACGCAGTATTTT. It translates to CASSTQPSGGCTDTQYF.

This chain uses TRBV14 with TRBJ2-5; tentative D call: TRBD1 (6 bases). Trimming shortened V by 4 bases and J by 2 bases, and 14 bases separated the two germline ends. The CDR3 loop spans 15 amino acids. Germline V gene data show CDR1 as SGHDN and CDR2 as FVKESK. CDR3 nucleotide sequence: TGTGCCAGCAGCCTCCCCTTAGGACAGCAAGAGACCCAGTACTTC. Translated: CASSLPLGQQETQYF.

The chain couples TRBV7-9 to TRBJ2-3; 8 nucleotides line up with TRBD2. CDR3 length: 15 amino acids. Per the germline V gene, CDR1 is SEHNR and CDR2 is FQNEAQ (reference sequence). The ends lost 5 bases at V and 4 bases at J; junction bases unmatched: 8. This CDR3 reads CASSPETGGPDTQYF. The CDR3 DNA sequence: TGTGCCAGCAGCCCCGAGACGGGAGGGCCAGATACGCAGTATTTT. The full variable domain, rest sourced from reference TRBV7-9 and TRBJ2-3, is DTGVSQNPRHKITKRGQNVTFRCDPISEHNRLYWYRQTLGQGPEFLTYFQNEAQLEKSRLLSDRFSAERPKGSFSTLEIQRTEQGDSAMYLCASSPETGGPDTQYFGPGTRLTVL.

The DNA for the CDR3 is TGTGCCAGTAGTACACCCCAGGGGCTAGTCGACGAGCAGTACTTC. Protein sequence: CASSTPQGLVDEQYF. The chain recombines TRBV19 with TRBJ2-7; D may be TRBD1 (6 bases). The CDR3 is 15 residues long. Between the trimmed V and J ends, which lost 4 bases and 5 bases, there was a span of 18 bases. CDR1 is LNHDA, CDR2 SQIVND, per germline (reference sequence).

The rearrangement uses TRBV27 and TRBJ2-7; D uncertain. Deletions cut 6 bases from V and 6 bases from J, with 9 bases between. There are 11 residues in the CDR3. Germline V gene sequence: CDR1 MNHEY, CDR2 SMNVEV (reference sequence). CDR3 in amino acids: CASRASSEQYF. The CDR3 nucleotides are TGTGCCAGCAGGGCGAGCTCCGAGCAGTACTTC.

V gene TRBV2 combines with J gene TRBJ2-3; D remains unclear. This CDR3 has 16 amino acids. CDR1 SNHLY and CDR2 FYNNEI come from the germline V gene. V lost 7 bases and J 2 bases, leaving 19 bases between the germline ends. This CDR3 reads CASIHGKGSDTDTQYF. The DNA of the CDR3 is TGTGCCAGCATTCACGGAAAAGGTTCTGACACAGATACGCAGTATTTT.

The rearrangement links TRBV2 to TRBJ1-5, with TRBD1 identical over 10 bases. The CDR3 extends over 19 amino acids. Germline V gene sequence: CDR1 SNHLY, CDR2 FYNNEI. J lost 2 bases, V lost 4 bases, and 14 bases had no gene match. In nucleotides, the CDR3 is TGTGCCAGCAGTGGTGAGGGACAGGGGACGTGGGTTGGCAATCAGCCCCAGCATTTT. Translating gives CASSGEGQGTWVGNQPQHF.

The CDR3 DNA reads TGTGCCTGGAGCATCTCCGGCGACACTGAAGCTTTCTTT. The encoded protein is CAWSISGDTEAFF. This chain uses TRBV30 with TRBJ1-1; D unclear. CDR1 GTSNPN and CDR2 SVGIG come from the germline V gene (reference sequence). The V end was cut by 3 bases, the J end by 3 bases, with 11 bases between. The CDR3 covers 13 residues.

V and J are TRBV7-3 and TRBJ2-1; D ambiguous. With 4 bases removed from V and 6 bases from J, the gap between germline ends came to 7 bases. CDR1 is SGHTA and CDR2 is FQGTGA in the germline V gene. The CDR3 consists of 12 residues. CDR3 DNA: TGTGCCAGCAGCTCCCTAGGCAATGAGCAGTTCTTC. Translating gives CASSSLGNEQFF.

The V and J genes are TRBV19 and TRBJ2-4; tentative D call: TRBD2 (6 bases). CDR1 LNHDA and CDR2 SQIVND come from the germline V gene (reference sequence). The ends were cut back, 5 bases at V and 3 bases at J, with 38 bases in the middle. The CDR3 is made up of 23 amino acids. In nucleotides, the CDR3 is TGTGCCAGTAGTGTCTCCCCAACGGGAGTAGCCGAGGGATTAGGGGATGGCAAAAACATTCAGTACTTC. Protein sequence: CASSVSPTGVAEGLGDGKNIQYF.

This CDR3 reads CASTLGPGSTGELFF. The CDR3 bases are TGTGCCAGCACCCTCGGTCCTGGCTCCACCGGGGAGCTGTTTTTT. This chain connects TRBV27 to TRBJ2-2; no firm D call. V lost 7 bases and J lost 4, with 16 bases in between. This CDR3 contains 15 residues. From germline, CDR1 is MNHEY and CDR2 SMNVEV (reference sequence).